Listed here are 10 T cell receptor beta chains from one sample, sequenced in a study of T-cell reconstitution after alpha-beta-depleted transplantation in children. TCRbeta library preparation incorporated unique molecular identifiers. From the PCR reads, TCRdb called clonotypes with MiXCR, one entry per CDR3 protein. The table lists about 7,200 distinct CDR3 sequences, around 5% of them singletons. Sample: PBMCs, mostly from graft donor cells, taken 180 days after TCRalphabeta/CD19-depleted stem cell transplant. The receptor set was obtained from a child younger than two who had a stem cell transplant for acute myeloid leukemia, so the T cells may come from the graft donor.

At least ten counts were recorded for this clonotype. The V call is TRBV9, the J call TRBJ2-7; D is unresolved. The germline CDR1 and CDR2 sequences are SGDLS and YYNGEE. CDR3 length: 13 residues. Trimming shortened V by 3 bases and J by 3 bases, and 10 bases separated the two germline ends. The CDR3 DNA sequence: TGTGCCAGCAGCGCCCCCCGAGGCTACGAGCAGTACTTC. The encoded protein is CASSAPRGYEQYF.

The chain recombines TRBV7-9 with TRBJ1-1; D may be TRBD1 (6 bases). Germline V lookup: CDR1 SEHNR, CDR2 FQNEAQ (reference sequence). V lost 7 bases and J 1 base, leaving 13 bases between the germline ends. The CDR3 has 14 residues. This chain's CDR3 is CASTKQGPNTEAFF. In DNA form, the CDR3 reads TGTGCCAGCACCAAACAGGGCCCGAACACTGAAGCTTTCTTT.

In this sample, this clonotype turned up many times. The chain uses TRBV6-1 and TRBJ2-5; D not certain. The CDR3 spans 15 residues. The V and J ends lost 4 bases and 5 bases respectively, with 17 bases between them. Germline loops: CDR1 MNHNS, CDR2 SASEGT. The CDR3 reads CASSASGPPEETQYF. The CDR3 coding sequence is TGTGCCAGCAGTGCTTCCGGGCCCCCGGAGGAGACCCAGTACTTC.

At least ten counts were recorded for this clonotype. The J gene is TRBJ2-5, the V gene TRBV18; possible D gene TRBD2, 5 bases. The CDR3 is 15 amino acids. V shed 3 bases and J shed 5 bases, with 16 bases lying between them. The germline gives CDR1 KGHSH, CDR2 LQKENI. The CDR3: CASSPYELPGETQYF. The CDR3 DNA sequence: TGTGCCAGCTCACCGTATGAGCTCCCGGGGGAGACCCAGTACTTC.

This clonotype was counted many times. CDR3 protein: CASKTRHLQLNEKLFF. The CDR3 bases are TGTGCCAGTAAGACCAGGCATCTACAACTAAATGAAAAACTGTTTTTT. The gene calls are TRBV19 and TRBJ1-4; no clear D gene. CDR1 and CDR2 (germline): LNHDA, SQIVND (reference sequence). The V and J ends lost 7 bases and 5 bases respectively, with 20 bases between them. The CDR3 runs to 16 residues.

Judged by abundance, this clonotype is medium-sized. The chain is built from TRBV7-8 and TRBJ2-7; D gene unclear. This CDR3 comprises 13 residues. Trimming left V 4 bases short and J 2 bases short, with 9 bases between. Germline V gives CDR1 SGHVS, CDR2 FQNEAQ. The DNA for the CDR3 is TGTGCCAGCAGCTCCCCCTTCACCTACGAGCAGTACTTC. Amino acid sequence: CASSSPFTYEQYF.

This clonotype ranks as medium-sized. J is TRBJ2-2 and V is TRBV5-8; the D is unclear. V was trimmed by 1 base and J by 0 bases, leaving 4 bases between them. Germline V gene sequence: CDR1 SGHTS, CDR2 YDEGEE. This CDR3 region has 14 residues. The CDR3 protein is CASSLPPNTGELFF. CDR3 DNA sequence: TGTGCCAGCAGCTTGCCCCCGAACACCGGGGAGCTGTTTTTT.

The table lists this clonotype with a few counts. The gene calls are TRBV28 and TRBJ2-6; no clear D gene. The CDR3 sequence is 17 residues long. Trimming took 5 bases from V and 0 from J, leaving 14 bases between them. Germline CDR1 reads MDHEN; CDR2 reads SYDVKM. CDR3 residues: CASSRIVSSSGANVLTF. DNA for the CDR3: TGTGCCAGCAGTCGGATCGTCTCCTCCTCTGGGGCCAACGTCCTGACTTTC.

This clonotype was recorded at least ten times. The V call is TRBV5-1, the J call TRBJ2-2; no clear D gene. V lost 5 bases to trimming and J lost 0 bases, with 11 bases between them. CDR1 and CDR2 (germline): SGHRS, YFSETQ. The CDR3 is 15 amino acids. This CDR3 reads CASRLRHTNTGELFF. In nucleotides, the CDR3 is TGCGCCAGCAGGCTGAGACACACGAACACCGGGGAGCTGTTTTTT.

This clonotype was observed many times. The rearrangement links TRBV29-1 to TRBJ2-3; D is ambiguous. Germline V lookup: CDR1 SQVTM, CDR2 ANQGSEA. Between the trimmed V and J ends, which lost 6 bases and 5 bases, there was a span of 18 bases. This CDR3 has 14 residues. The CDR3 here is CSVPRVPVGDTQYF. Written as DNA, the CDR3 is TGCAGCGTGCCCCGGGTACCCGTGGGAGATACGCAGTATTTT.